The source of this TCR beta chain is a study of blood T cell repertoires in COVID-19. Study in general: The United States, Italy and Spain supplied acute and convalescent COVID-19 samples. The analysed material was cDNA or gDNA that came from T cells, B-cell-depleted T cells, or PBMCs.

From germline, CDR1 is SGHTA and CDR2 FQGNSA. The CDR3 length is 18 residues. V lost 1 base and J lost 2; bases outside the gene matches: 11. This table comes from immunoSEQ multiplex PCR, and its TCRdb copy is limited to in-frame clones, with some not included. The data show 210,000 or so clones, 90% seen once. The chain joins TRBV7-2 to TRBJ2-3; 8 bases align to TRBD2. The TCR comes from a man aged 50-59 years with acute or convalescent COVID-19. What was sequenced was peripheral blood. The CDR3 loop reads CASSLGPGRGGPTDTQYF. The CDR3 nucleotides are TGTGCCAGCAGCTTAGGACCGGGACGCGGGGGGCCCACAGATACGCAGTATTTT.